Listed below are T cell receptor beta chains from one sample, sequenced in a study of cytotoxic CD8 clonotypes in ibrutinib-treated CLL. The data were produced by immunoSEQ multiplex PCR, yet TCRdb's version contains in-frame clones alone and is incomplete. Counted here are under 35,000 clones, approximately 68% occurring once; the ten biggest clones make up less than 65%. Sequencing used PBMCs, obtained after 24 months of ibrutinib treatment. The receptors here all came from a human donor with chronic lymphocytic leukemia. Each CDR3 is given with its conserved first and last residue. A D gene is named only where the DNA matches it firmly. The size field is filled for only some rows; it gives once, few, many or a size class.

d_call	v_call	clone_size	cdr3_length	j_call	cdr3_aa	cdr3_nt
.	TRBV25-1	.	13	TRBJ1-4	CASSESRVGKLFF	TGTGCCAGCAGTGAATCCAGGGTGGGCAAACTGTTTTTT
.	TRBV6-5	hyperexpanded	15	TRBJ2-2	CASSYDSEGTGELFF	TGTGCCAGCAGTTACGATTCGGAAGGGACCGGGGAGCTGTTTTTT
.	TRBV7-9	.	14	TRBJ1-4	CASSLAFGREKLFF	TGTGCCAGCAGCTTAGCATTTGGGCGTGAAAAACTGTTTTTT
.	TRBV5-1	.	14	TRBJ2-5	CASSLEDSQETQYF	TGCGCCAGCAGCTTGGAGGACTCCCAAGAGACCCAGTACTTC
TRBD1	TRBV10-2	.	15	TRBJ2-2	CASRGQGRTTGELFF	TGCGCCAGCAGAGGACAGGGGCGAACAACCGGGGAGCTGTTTTTT
.	TRBV7-9	.	13	TRBJ2-7	CASGWQNSYEQYF	TGTGCCAGCGGTTGGCAGAACTCCTACGAGCAGTACTTC
TRBD2	TRBV7-9	.	15	TRBJ2-3	CASSWTSGGPDTQYF	TGTGCCAGCAGCTGGACTAGCGGGGGCCCAGATACGCAGTATTTT
.	TRBV25-1	.	13	TRBJ1-1	CASSRFQGGGAFF	TGTGCCAGCAGTAGATTTCAGGGAGGCGGTGCTTTCTTT
.	TRBV4-2	.	14	TRBJ2-2	CASSQVGSVGELFF	TGTGCCAGCAGCCAAGTTGGCAGCGTGGGGGAGCTGTTTTTT
.	TRBV5-1	.	14	TRBJ2-3	CASSLALDLDTQYF	TGCGCCAGCAGCTTGGCGTTAGATCTAGATACGCAGTATTTT
.	TRBV25-1	.	14	TRBJ2-5	CASSERVLQETQYF	TGTGCCAGCAGTGAAAGAGTACTACAAGAGACCCAGTACTTC
.	TRBV7-3	.	15	TRBJ1-2	CASSPGGPRRDGYTF	TGTGCCAGCAGCCCAGGCGGCCCACGACGGGATGGCTACACCTTC
TRBD2	TRBV29-1	many	14	TRBJ2-7	CSVGLAGGLNEQYF	TGCAGCGTGGGACTAGCGGGGGGCTTGAACGAGCAGTACTTC
.	TRBV7-7	.	14	TRBJ2-7	CASSPSIGSYEQYF	TGTGCTAGCAGCCCCAGTATCGGCTCCTACGAGCAGTACTTC
.	TRBV27	.	13	TRBJ2-4	CASSLKSGSIQYF	TGTGCCAGCAGTTTAAAGTCGGGGAGCATTCAGTACTTC
.	TRBV5-1	.	14	TRBJ2-2	CASRSDPGTGELFF	TGCGCCAGCAGGTCAGATCCAGGCACCGGGGAGCTGTTTTTT
.	TRBV6-4	.	15	TRBJ2-5	CASTDTGTYQETQYF	TGTGCCAGCACTGACACGGGAACGTACCAAGAGACCCAGTACTTC
.	TRBV20-1	.	11	TRBJ2-5	CSAISRETQYF	TGCAGTGCTATTAGCAGGGAGACCCAGTACTTC
.	TRBV27	.	17	TRBJ1-5	CASSAEQGHLGNQPQHF	TGTGCCAGCAGTGCTGAGCAAGGACACCTTGGGAATCAGCCCCAGCATTTT
.	TRBV11-3	.	12	TRBJ2-2	CASSDNTGELFF	TGTGCCAGCTCGGATAACACCGGGGAGCTGTTTTTT
.	TRBV5-1	.	15	TRBJ2-5	CASSLISDRQETQYF	TGCGCCAGCAGCTTGATCTCTGACCGTCAAGAGACCCAGTACTTC
.	TRBV19	few	15	TRBJ1-1	CASSIIGHPDTEAFF	TGTGCCAGTAGTATCATTGGTCATCCCGACACTGAAGCTTTCTTT
.	TRBV29-1	few	12	TRBJ1-1	CSHKRSNTEAFF	TGCAGCCACAAGAGGAGTAACACTGAAGCTTTCTTT
.	TRBV5-1	.	15	TRBJ1-2	CASSLGAGDNYGYTF	TGCGCCAGCAGCCTGGGGGCAGGAGATAACTATGGCTACACCTTC